These 23 T cell receptor beta chains came from one sample sequenced in a study of blood T cell repertoires in COVID-19 (dated by TCRdb to the early 2020s). Library prep was done by the immunoSEQ multiplex PCR assay. TCRdb holds this immuneACCESS table with in-frame rearrangements only. Some clones are missing; in checked studies, unresolved V genes explain under half, and the rest has no known cause. Within this sample are 30,000 or so clones, with around four fifths of them counted one time only. The top ten clonotypes cover approximately 3.5% of the sample. Sequenced: peripheral blood. Receptors were obtained from a man in his fifties with acute or convalescent COVID-19.

This chain joins TRBV2 and TRBJ1-1, with D uncertain. V shed 7 bases and J shed 1 base, with 13 bases lying between them. CDR3 size: 14 residues. CDR1 and CDR2 from the germline V gene are SNHLY and FYNNEI. DNA for the CDR3: TGTGCCAGCACGACGGAGGGCGAGAACACTGAAGCTTTCTTT. Its protein is CASTTEGENTEAFF.

The gene calls are TRBV6-5 and TRBJ2-2; D unclear. CDR1 is MNHEY, CDR2 SVGAGI, per germline. The germline V and J ends were trimmed by 3 bases and 9 bases, with 8 bases remaining between them. CDR3 length: 12 residues. CDR3 protein: CASSYPSRELFF. CDR3 bases: TGTGCCAGCAGTTATCCGAGCAGGGAGCTGTTTTTT.

The chain is built from TRBV5-6 and TRBJ2-1, with D uncertain. Germline V CDR1 and CDR2: SGHDT, YYEEEE. Trimming stripped 0 bases from V and 4 bases from J, with 8 bases between. The CDR3 consists of 14 residues. In DNA, the CDR3 is TGTGCCAGCAGCTTGGGCAGCGTGTACAATGAGCAGTTCTTC. This sequence encodes CASSLGSVYNEQFF. Complete variable domain (other parts from reference TRBV5-6 and TRBJ2-1): DAGVTQSPTHLIKTRGQQVTLRCSPKSGHDTVSWYQQALGQGPQFIFQYYEEEERQRGNFPDRFSGHQFPNYSSELNVNALLLGDSALYLCASSLGSVYNEQFFGPGTRLTVL.

The chain has TRBV7-9 and TRBJ1-1; no clear D gene. Germline-derived CDR1 and CDR2 are SEHNR and FQNEAQ (reference sequence). Deletions cut 5 bases from V and 3 bases from J, with 13 bases between. The CDR3 is 14 amino acids. In nucleotides, the CDR3 is TGTGCCAGCAGCCCGCCTAGAGGGCACACTGAAGCTTTCTTT. This translates into CASSPPRGHTEAFF.

The rearrangement links TRBV29-1 to TRBJ2-5; possible D gene TRBD2, 5 bases. Germline V lookup: CDR1 SQVTM, CDR2 ANQGSEA. This CDR3 region has 13 residues. With 4 bases removed from V and 3 bases from J, the gap between germline ends came to 12 bases. CDR3 residues: CSVAVDGKETQYF. CDR3 bases: TGCAGCGTTGCTGTGGACGGGAAAGAGACCCAGTACTTC.

This chain joins TRBV19 and TRBJ1-5; maybe TRBD1 (5 bases). This CDR3 has 14 residues. Deletions cut 3 bases from V and 3 bases from J, with 9 bases between. The V gene's germline CDR1 is LNHDA and CDR2 SQIVND (reference sequence). This chain's CDR3 is CASSISGNNQPQHF. The CDR3 nucleotides are TGTGCCAGTAGTATTTCAGGGAACAATCAGCCCCAGCATTTT.

This chain joins TRBV5-4 and TRBJ2-2; D remains unclear. V shed 0 bases and J shed 7 bases, with 13 bases lying between them. Looked up from germline, CDR1 is SGHNT and CDR2 is YYREEE (reference sequence). This CDR3 has 15 residues. For the CDR3, the DNA is TGTGCCAGCAGCTTGGACAGAAGCCCGAGCGGGGAGCTGTTTTTT. It translates to CASSLDRSPSGELFF.

This clone was detected only once. The genes are TRBV5-1 and TRBJ1-1; 7 bases align to TRBD1. The CDR3 sequence is 14 residues long. Per germline, CDR1 SGHRS and CDR2 YFSETQ. V was pared by 0 bases and J by 3 bases, with 2 bases of the junction left unmatched. The CDR3 DNA follows: TGCGCCAGCAGCTTGGAACAGGGGTACACTGAAGCTTTCTTT. Amino acid sequence: CASSLEQGYTEAFF.

The chain is built from TRBV4-1 and TRBJ2-1; 8 nucleotides agree with TRBD1. Germline values: CDR1 MGHRA, CDR2 YSYEKL. J gave up 1 base and V 7 bases, and 9 bases lay outside the gene matches. The CDR3 length is 16 residues. The CDR3 sequence: CASTSIGQGSYNEQFF. DNA for the CDR3: TGCGCCAGCACATCTATCGGACAGGGTTCCTACAATGAGCAGTTCTTC.

This chain joins TRBV2 and TRBJ2-7, with D possibly matching TRBD1 (5 bases). This CDR3 has 13 residues. Germline V gene sequence: CDR1 SNHLY, CDR2 FYNNEI. Trimming left V 10 bases short and J 7 bases short, with 20 bases between. The CDR3, as DNA: TGTGCCACCAACAGGCCCTTTTCCAGGGAGCAGTACTTC. Amino acid sequence: CATNRPFSREQYF.

This sequence joins TRBV7-9 and TRBJ2-7, with TRBD2 matching over 11 bases. The CDR3 is 16 residues long. With 5 bases clipped from V and 0 bases from J, the junction kept 6 bases outside the gene matches. Germline V gene sequence: CDR1 SEHNR, CDR2 FQNEAQ (reference sequence). The CDR3, as DNA: TGTGCCAGCAGCCCCTCTAGCGGGGGGCCCTCCTACGAGCAGTACTTC. Its protein product is CASSPSSGGPSYEQYF. The full variable domain, in which reference TRBV7-9 and TRBJ2-7 provide the parts outside the CDR3, is DTGVSQNPRHKITKRGQNVTFRCDPISEHNRLYWYRQTLGQGPEFLTYFQNEAQLEKSRLLSDRFSAERPKGSFSTLEIQRTEQGDSAMYLCASSPSSGGPSYEQYFGPGTRLTVT.

The chain recombines TRBV5-1 with TRBJ1-3; D may be TRBD1 (6 bases). Trimming left V 2 bases short and J 0 bases short, with 9 bases between. CDR3 length: 15 residues. Germline CDR1 is SGHRS and CDR2 is YFSETQ. The CDR3 protein is CASSLDRFSGNTIYF. The CDR3 DNA reads as TGCGCCAGCAGCTTAGACAGGTTCTCTGGAAACACCATATATTTT. Together with reference TRBV5-1 and TRBJ1-3, the CDR3 gives the full variable domain: KAGVTQTPRYLIKTRGQQVTLSCSPISGHRSVSWYQQTPGQGLQFLFEYFSETQRNKGNFPGRFSGRQFSNSRSEMNVSTLELGDSALYLCASSLDRFSGNTIYFGEGSWLTVV.

V is TRBV3-1 (or the pseudogene TRBV3-2) and J is TRBJ2-1; 10 nucleotides align to TRBD1. V lost 2 bases and J lost 7; bases outside the gene matches: 14. Germline CDR1 is LGHDT and CDR2 is YNNKEL (reference sequence). The CDR3 is 18 amino acids. The CDR3 DNA reads as TGTGCCAGCAGCCAAAAATACTGGACAGGGGGAAGCGTTAATGAGCAGTTCTTC. As protein: CASSQKYWTGGSVNEQFF.

V gene TRBV6-5 combines with J gene TRBJ2-3, with D perhaps TRBD2 (6 bases). This CDR3 comprises 14 residues. The ends were cut back, 7 bases at V and 2 bases at J, with 13 bases in the middle. Per germline, CDR1 MNHEY and CDR2 SVGAGI. The CDR3 nucleotides read TGTGCCAGCACCCCCAAGCGGGTCACAGATACGCAGTATTTT. Translated: CASTPKRVTDTQYF.

The chain is built from TRBV6-5 and TRBJ2-1, with 12 bases lining up with TRBD2. J gave up 8 bases and V 7 bases, and 6 bases lay outside the gene matches. The CDR3 is made up of 14 amino acids. The germline V gene has CDR1 MNHEY and CDR2 SVGAGI. The CDR3 protein is CASKRLAGADEQFF. The CDR3, as DNA: TGTGCCAGCAAAAGACTAGCGGGAGCGGATGAGCAGTTCTTC.

The genes are TRBV5-6 and TRBJ1-4; 12 positions agree with TRBD1. CDR3 length equals 17 residues. Germline CDR1 SGHDT, CDR2 YYEEEE. V shed 0 bases and J 4 bases; nucleotides not matched to a gene: 4. The CDR3 region is CASSLEGQGAGNEKLFF. The CDR3, as DNA: TGTGCCAGCAGCTTGGAGGGACAGGGGGCTGGTAATGAAAAACTGTTTTTT.

This clone was seen a few times. The chain couples TRBV10-3 to TRBJ1-1; TRBD1 agrees at 8 bases. CDR3 length: 14 residues. V shed 0 bases and J 9 bases; nucleotides not matched to a gene: 6. Germline values: CDR1 ENHRY, CDR2 SYGVKD. Here the CDR3 DNA reads TGTGCCATCAGTGAGTCTACCAGGACAGGGCAAGCTTTCTTT. As protein: CAISESTRTGQAFF.

This chain joins TRBV28 and TRBJ2-3, with 7 bases lining up with TRBD1. Losses at the gene ends were 2 bases for V and 2 bases for J; bases not matched to a gene: 1. Germline V gene sequence: CDR1 MDHEN, CDR2 SYDVKM. This CDR3 has 14 residues. The CDR3 here is CASSLGTDTDTQYF. CDR3 nucleotide sequence: TGTGCCAGCAGTTTAGGGACAGACACAGATACGCAGTATTTT.

The chain links TRBV30 to TRBJ1-1; no definite D call. Germline lookup yields CDR1 GTSNPN and CDR2 SVGIG (reference sequence). The CDR3 sequence is 17 residues long. The CDR3 nucleotides are TGTGCTCGGACCTTCCAGAGGGAGACCCTAATGAACACTGAAGCTTTCTTT. It is translated as CARTFQRETLMNTEAFF.

The genes are TRBV7-9 and TRBJ2-7; 8 bases fit TRBD2. The CDR3 spans 15 residues. Looked up from germline, CDR1 is SEHNR and CDR2 is FQNEAQ (reference sequence). With 6 bases clipped from V and 6 bases from J, the junction kept 13 bases outside the gene matches. CDR3 region: CASSPSGGGLSEQYF. In DNA, the CDR3 is TGTGCCAGCAGTCCGAGCGGGGGAGGGTTAAGCGAGCAGTACTTC.

The chain employs TRBV28 and TRBJ1-5, with TRBD1 matching 7 bases. Germline V CDR1 and CDR2: MDHEN, SYDVKM. CDR3 length: 15 residues. The J segment lost 2 bases and the V segment lost 5 bases, leaving 6 bases of the junction unmatched. CDR3 nucleotides: TGTGCCAGCAGTCAGACAGGGACGCGCAATCAGCCCCAGCATTTT. Translated: CASSQTGTRNQPQHF.

This clone was picked up one time. The gene calls are TRBV5-4 and TRBJ1-1; tentatively, D is TRBD1 (5 bases). There are 15 residues in the CDR3. In germline, CDR1 is SGHNT, CDR2 YYREEE (reference sequence). V lost 6 bases, J lost 6 bases, and 21 bases lay in between. The CDR3 coding sequence is TGTGCCAGCAACCTAGGTCCAGGGCGGGGATCTGAAGCTTTCTTT. Residues: CASNLGPGRGSEAFF. The whole variable domain, remainder taken from reference TRBV5-4 and TRBJ1-1, is ETGVTQSPTHLIKTRGQQVTLRCSSQSGHNTVSWYQQALGQGPQFIFQYYREEENGRGNFPPRFSGLQFPNYSSELNVNALELDDSALYLCASNLGPGRGSEAFFGQGTRLTVV.

The V call is TRBV13, the J call TRBJ2-7; no clear D. From germline, CDR1 is PRHDT and CDR2 FYEKMQ (reference sequence). The CDR3 extends over 14 amino acids. With 0 bases removed from V and 2 bases from J, the gap between germline ends came to 8 bases. DNA of the CDR3: TGTGCCAGCAGCTTAGGTCATCCCCCCTACGAGCAGTACTTC. Protein product: CASSLGHPPYEQYF.